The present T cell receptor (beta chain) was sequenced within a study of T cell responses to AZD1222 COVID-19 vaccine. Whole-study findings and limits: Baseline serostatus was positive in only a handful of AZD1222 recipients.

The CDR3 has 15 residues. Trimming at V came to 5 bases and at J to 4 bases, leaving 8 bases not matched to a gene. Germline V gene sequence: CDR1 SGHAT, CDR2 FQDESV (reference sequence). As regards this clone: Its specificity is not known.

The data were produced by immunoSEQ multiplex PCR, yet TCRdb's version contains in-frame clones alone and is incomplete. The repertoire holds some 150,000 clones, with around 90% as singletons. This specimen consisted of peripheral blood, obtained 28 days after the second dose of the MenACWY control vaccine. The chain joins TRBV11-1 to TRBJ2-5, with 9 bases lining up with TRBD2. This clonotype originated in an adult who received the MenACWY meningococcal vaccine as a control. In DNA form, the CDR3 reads TGTGCCAGCAGCCCGACGATAGCGGGAGTAGAGACCCAGTACTTC. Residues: CASSPTIAGVETQYF. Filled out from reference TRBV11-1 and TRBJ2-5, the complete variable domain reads EAEVAQSPRYKITEKSQAVAFWCDPISGHATLYWYRQILGQGPELLVQFQDESVVDDSQLPKDRFSAERLKGVDSTLKIQPAELGDSAMYLCASSPTIAGVETQYFGPGTRLLVL.